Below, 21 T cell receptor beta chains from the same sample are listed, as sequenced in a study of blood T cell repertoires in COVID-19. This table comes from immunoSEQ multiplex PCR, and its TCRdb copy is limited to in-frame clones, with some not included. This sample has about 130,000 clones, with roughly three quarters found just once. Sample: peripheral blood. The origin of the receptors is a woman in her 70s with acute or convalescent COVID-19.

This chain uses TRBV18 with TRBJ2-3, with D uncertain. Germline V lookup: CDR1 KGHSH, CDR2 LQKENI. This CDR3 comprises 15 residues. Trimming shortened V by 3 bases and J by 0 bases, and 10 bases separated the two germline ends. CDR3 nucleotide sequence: TGTGCCAGCTCACCCCCCAGTTCTAGCACAGATACGCAGTATTTT. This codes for CASSPPSSSTDTQYF.

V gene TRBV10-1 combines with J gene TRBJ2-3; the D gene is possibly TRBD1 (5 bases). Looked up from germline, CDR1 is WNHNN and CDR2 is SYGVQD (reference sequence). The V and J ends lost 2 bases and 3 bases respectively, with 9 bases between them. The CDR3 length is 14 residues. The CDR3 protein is CASSERQGTDTQYF. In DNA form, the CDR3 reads TGCGCCAGCAGTGAGAGGCAGGGAACAGATACGCAGTATTTT.

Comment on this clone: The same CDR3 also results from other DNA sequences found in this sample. The CDR3 bases are TGTGCCAGCAGCTTGACAGTTAACACTGAAGCTTTCTTT. As protein: CASSLTVNTEAFF. The chain couples TRBV5-4 to TRBJ1-1; no definite D call. The CDR3 loop spans 13 amino acids. Trimming removed 1 base at V and 2 bases at J, with 6 bases between. The V gene's germline CDR1 is SGHNT and CDR2 YYREEE (reference sequence).

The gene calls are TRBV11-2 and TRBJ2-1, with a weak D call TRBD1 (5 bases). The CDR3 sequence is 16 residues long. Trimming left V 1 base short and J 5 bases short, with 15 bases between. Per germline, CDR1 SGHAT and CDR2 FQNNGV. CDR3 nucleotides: TGTGCCAGCAGCTTAGGAGACAGTGTCCTTCACAATGAGCAGTTCTTC. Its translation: CASSLGDSVLHNEQFF.

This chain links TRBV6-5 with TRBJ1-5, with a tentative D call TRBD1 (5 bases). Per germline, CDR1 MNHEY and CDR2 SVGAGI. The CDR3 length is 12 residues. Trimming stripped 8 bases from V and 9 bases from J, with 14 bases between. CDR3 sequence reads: CASRGGMGPQHF. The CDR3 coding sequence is TGTGCCAGCCGGGGGGGTATGGGGCCCCAGCATTTT.

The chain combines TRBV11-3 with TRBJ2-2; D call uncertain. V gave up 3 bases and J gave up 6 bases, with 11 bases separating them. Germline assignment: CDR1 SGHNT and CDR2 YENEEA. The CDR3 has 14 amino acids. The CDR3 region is CASSFGSRPGELFF. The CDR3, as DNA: TGTGCCAGCAGCTTTGGATCGAGGCCCGGGGAGCTGTTTTTT.

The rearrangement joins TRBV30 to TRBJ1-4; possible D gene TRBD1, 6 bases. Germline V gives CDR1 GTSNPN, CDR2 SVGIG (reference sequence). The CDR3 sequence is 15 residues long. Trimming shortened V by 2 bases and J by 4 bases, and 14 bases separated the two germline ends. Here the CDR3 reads CAWSYGTLINEKLFF. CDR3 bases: TGTGCCTGGAGTTATGGGACACTTATTAATGAAAAACTGTTTTTT.

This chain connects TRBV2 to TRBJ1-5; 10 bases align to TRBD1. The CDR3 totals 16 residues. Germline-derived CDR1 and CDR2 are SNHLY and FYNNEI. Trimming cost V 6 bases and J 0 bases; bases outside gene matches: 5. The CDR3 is CASRGQGWDSNQPQHF. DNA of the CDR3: TGTGCCAGCAGGGGACAGGGGTGGGATAGCAATCAGCCCCAGCATTTT.

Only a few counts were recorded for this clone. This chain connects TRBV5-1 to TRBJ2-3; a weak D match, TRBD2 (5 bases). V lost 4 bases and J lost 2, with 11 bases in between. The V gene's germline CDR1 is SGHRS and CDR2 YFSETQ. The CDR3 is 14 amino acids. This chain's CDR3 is CASSLTADTDTQYF. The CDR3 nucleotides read TGCGCCAGCAGCCTAACAGCGGACACAGATACGCAGTATTTT.

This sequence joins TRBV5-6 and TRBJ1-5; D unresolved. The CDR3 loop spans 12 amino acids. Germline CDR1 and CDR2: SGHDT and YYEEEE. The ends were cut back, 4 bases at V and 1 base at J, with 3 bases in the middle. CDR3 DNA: TGTGCCAGCAGCATAAGCAATCAGCCCCAGCATTTT. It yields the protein CASSISNQPQHF.

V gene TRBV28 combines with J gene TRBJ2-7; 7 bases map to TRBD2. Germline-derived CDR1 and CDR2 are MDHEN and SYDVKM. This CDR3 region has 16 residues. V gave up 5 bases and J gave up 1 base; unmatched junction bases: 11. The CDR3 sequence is CASSPFPNGGSYEQYF. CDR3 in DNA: TGTGCCAGCAGTCCTTTCCCGAACGGGGGGTCCTACGAGCAGTACTTC.

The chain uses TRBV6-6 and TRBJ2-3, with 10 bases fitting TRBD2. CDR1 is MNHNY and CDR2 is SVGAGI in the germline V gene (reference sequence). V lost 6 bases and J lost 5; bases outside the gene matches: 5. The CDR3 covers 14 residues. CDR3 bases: TGTGCCAGCAGCCTCAGCGGGGGGGGAGATACGCAGTATTTT. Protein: CASSLSGGGDTQYF.

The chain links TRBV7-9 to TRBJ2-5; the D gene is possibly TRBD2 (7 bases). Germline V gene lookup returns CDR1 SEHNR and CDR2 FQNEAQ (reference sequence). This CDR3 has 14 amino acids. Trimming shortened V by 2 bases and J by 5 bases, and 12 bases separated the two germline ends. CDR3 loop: CASSLTGGSETQYF. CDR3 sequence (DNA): TGTGCCAGCAGCTTAACGGGGGGCTCCGAGACCCAGTACTTC.

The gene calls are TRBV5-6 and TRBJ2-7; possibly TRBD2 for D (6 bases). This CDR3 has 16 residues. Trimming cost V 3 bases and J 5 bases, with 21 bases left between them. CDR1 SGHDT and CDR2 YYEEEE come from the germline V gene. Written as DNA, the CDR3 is TGTGCCAGCAGCTCCCACCCGGGAGCCGTTCGGGACGAGCAGTACTTC. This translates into CASSSHPGAVRDEQYF.

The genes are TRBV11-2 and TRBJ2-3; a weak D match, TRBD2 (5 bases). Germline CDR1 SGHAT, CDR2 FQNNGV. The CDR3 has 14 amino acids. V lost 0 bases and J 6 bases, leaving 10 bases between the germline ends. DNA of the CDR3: TGTGCCAGCAGCTTAGAACTAGGTACGGATACGCAGTATTTT. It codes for CASSLELGTDTQYF.

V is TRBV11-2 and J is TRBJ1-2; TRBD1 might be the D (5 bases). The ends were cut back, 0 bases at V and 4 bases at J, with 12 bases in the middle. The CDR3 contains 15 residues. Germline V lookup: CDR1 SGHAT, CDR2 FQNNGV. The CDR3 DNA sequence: TGTGCCAGCAGCTTAGAGGCTGGGGCAGCCTATGGCTACACCTTC. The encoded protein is CASSLEAGAAYGYTF.

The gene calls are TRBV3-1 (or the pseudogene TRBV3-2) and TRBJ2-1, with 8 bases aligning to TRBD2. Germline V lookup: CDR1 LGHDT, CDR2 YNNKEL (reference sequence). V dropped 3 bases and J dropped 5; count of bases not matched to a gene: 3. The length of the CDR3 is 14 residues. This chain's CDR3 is CASSQSGGNNEQFF. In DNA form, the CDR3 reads TGTGCCAGCAGCCAGAGCGGGGGTAACAATGAGCAGTTCTTC.

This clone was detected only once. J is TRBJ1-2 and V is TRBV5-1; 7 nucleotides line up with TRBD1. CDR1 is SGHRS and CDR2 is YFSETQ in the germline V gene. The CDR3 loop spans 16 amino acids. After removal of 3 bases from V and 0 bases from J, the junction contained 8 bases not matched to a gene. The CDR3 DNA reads TGCGCCAGCAGCTGGACCGGACAGGCAGCTAACTATGGCTACACCTTC. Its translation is CASSWTGQAANYGYTF.

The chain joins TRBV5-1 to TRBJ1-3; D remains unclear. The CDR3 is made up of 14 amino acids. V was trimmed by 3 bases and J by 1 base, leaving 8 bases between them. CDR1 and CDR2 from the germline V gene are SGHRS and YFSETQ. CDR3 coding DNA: TGCGCCAGCAGCTCCGACGGGTCTGGAAACACCATATATTTT. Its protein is CASSSDGSGNTIYF. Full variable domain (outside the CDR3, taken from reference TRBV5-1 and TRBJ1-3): KAGVTQTPRYLIKTRGQQVTLSCSPISGHRSVSWYQQTPGQGLQFLFEYFSETQRNKGNFPGRFSGRQFSNSRSEMNVSTLELGDSALYLCASSSDGSGNTIYFGEGSWLTVV.

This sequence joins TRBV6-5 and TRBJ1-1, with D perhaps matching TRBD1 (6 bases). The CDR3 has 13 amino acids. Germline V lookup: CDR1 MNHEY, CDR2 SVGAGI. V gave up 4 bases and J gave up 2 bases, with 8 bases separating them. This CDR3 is CASSSQGNTEAFF. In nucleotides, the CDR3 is TGTGCCAGCAGTTCACAGGGAAACACTGAAGCTTTCTTT.

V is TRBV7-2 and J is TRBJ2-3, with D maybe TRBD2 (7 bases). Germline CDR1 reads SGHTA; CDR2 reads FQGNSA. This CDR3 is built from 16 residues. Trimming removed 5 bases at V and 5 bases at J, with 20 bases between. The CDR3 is CASSITNGGARDTQYF. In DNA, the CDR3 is TGTGCCAGCAGCATAACGAATGGGGGGGCCAGAGATACGCAGTATTTT. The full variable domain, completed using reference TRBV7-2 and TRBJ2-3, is GAGVSQSPSNKVTEKGKDVELRCDPISGHTALYWYRQSLGQGLEFLIYFQGNSAPDKSGLPSDRFSAERTGGSVSTLTIQRTQQEDSAVYLCASSITNGGARDTQYFGPGTRLTVL.